Reported below is one T cell receptor (beta chain). What it binds is not known. This entry belongs to a study of T cell responses to AZD1222 COVID-19 vaccine. Deletions cut 0 bases from V and 3 bases from J, with 9 bases between. CDR3 size: 15 residues. CDR1 is LGHNA, CDR2 YNFKEQ, per germline. Profiling relied on immunoSEQ multiplex PCR, and the TCRdb table lists in-frame clones only, not all of them. The repertoire consists of approximately 140,000 clones, with roughly 90% occurring once and the leading ten covering about 1.5%. General study results and limits: Sampling that yielded the repertoires occurred only after the peak T cell response.

The sequence derives from an adult who received the AZD1222 COVID-19 vaccine. Here the sequenced sample was peripheral blood, taken 28 days after the second AZD1222 dose. The chain carries TRBV4-2 and TRBJ1-5, with a tentative D call TRBD1 (5 bases). The CDR3 nucleotides read TGTGCCAGCAGCCAAGACGGAGGGGCCAATCAGCCCCAGCATTTT. Encoded protein: CASSQDGGANQPQHF.